This T cell receptor (beta chain) was retrieved from a study of shared clonotypes between healthy human individuals. The overall study: Plates per donor: three CD4 naive, three CD4 memory, two CD8 naive, one CD8 memory. Points from the study as a whole: In general, naive subsets displayed greater estimated richness than memory subsets did.

Researchers partitioned CD4+ cells into CD45RA+ naive and CD45RA-negative memory subsets. Sequenced by immunoSEQ multiplex PCR; TCRdb stores in-frame clones only, minus some. This sample has about 2,500,000 clones; over 85% occur once, and the top ten carry roughly 0.14%. A note on this clone: Its antigen is as yet unknown.

The TCR originated in a man in his late teens or twenties in good health. The sample was naive CD4+ T cells sorted from blood. Noted subset: CD45RA+ positively selected.

CDR3 amino acids: CASSGGTPPYEQYF. The DNA of the CDR3 is TGCGCCAGCAGCGGCGGGACTCCACCCTACGAGCAGTACTTC. The V and J genes are TRBV5-1 and TRBJ2-7, with D perhaps TRBD2 (6 bases). This CDR3 is built from 14 residues. Deletions cut 4 bases from V and 2 bases from J, with 13 bases between. The germline V gene has CDR1 SGHRS and CDR2 YFSETQ. Complete variable domain (other parts from reference TRBV5-1 and TRBJ2-7): KAGVTQTPRYLIKTRGQQVTLSCSPISGHRSVSWYQQTPGQGLQFLFEYFSETQRNKGNFPGRFSGRQFSNSRSEMNVSTLELGDSALYLCASSGGTPPYEQYFGPGTRLTVT.